This TCR beta chain comes out of a study of Graves' ophthalmopathy and Graves' hyperthyroidism. Whole-study context: Investigators collected peripheral blood at initial diagnosis, before any treatment was given. Study-wide findings and caveats: Blood contained most expanded thyroid clonotypes exceeding 0.001 frequency.

Ophthalmopathy-affected donors exhibited moderate-to-severe activity, CAS ≥3, NOSPECS ≥4, and duration under 3 months. Amplification targeted the TCR beta CDR3 regions, with RNA transcripts as the source material. Second-round multiplex PCR came after first-round RT-PCR with HTBI primers. TCRdb fed the multiplex PCR reads into MiXCR, producing one record per CDR3 protein. The table lists more than 550,000 distinct CDR3 sequences, about two fifths of them singletons. A note on this clonotype: What it binds is unknown.

The sequence derives from an adult man with Graves' ophthalmopathy. The sequenced sample consisted of peripheral blood.

CDR3 sequence reads: CASNPTGYSYEQYF. DNA of the CDR3: TGCGCCAGCAACCCAACAGGCTACTCCTACGAGCAGTACTTC. This chain links TRBV5-1 with TRBJ2-7; possible D gene TRBD1, 5 bases. CDR3 length: 14 amino acids. V was clipped by 6 bases and J by 0 bases, with 13 bases between them. Germline CDR1 is SGHRS and CDR2 is YFSETQ.